The 2 T cell receptor beta chains below were found in one sample sequenced in a study of identical twins. TCRdb recomputed calls from the 5' RACE reads with MiXCR, one row per CDR3 protein. The repertoire includes some 330,000 distinct CDR3 sequences, approximately 10% of them detected once, and 8% to 10% sits in the top ten. The specimen was naive T cells sorted from blood. These receptors were obtained from a woman in her fifties or sixties in good health.

This clonotype has only a few counts. The chain uses TRBV29-1 and TRBJ2-1; 7 nucleotides agree with TRBD2. Germline assignment: CDR1 SQVTM and CDR2 ANQGSEA. V lost 7 bases and J lost 6; bases outside the gene matches: 3. The CDR3 covers 11 residues. Here the CDR3 reads CSGGSINEQFF. CDR3 DNA sequence: TGCAGCGGCGGGAGCATCAATGAGCAGTTCTTC.

A few counts support this clonotype. The rearrangement links TRBV12-2 to TRBJ2-1; the table's D gene call, TRBD2, was not cross checked with the DNA. TRBV12-2 corresponds to a pseudogene. The CDR3 is 16 residues long. The CDR3 reads CASRLVYTSAKNEQFF. The CDR3 nucleotides are TGTGCAAGTCGCTTAGTCTATACTAGCGCTAAAAATGAGCAGTTCTTC.